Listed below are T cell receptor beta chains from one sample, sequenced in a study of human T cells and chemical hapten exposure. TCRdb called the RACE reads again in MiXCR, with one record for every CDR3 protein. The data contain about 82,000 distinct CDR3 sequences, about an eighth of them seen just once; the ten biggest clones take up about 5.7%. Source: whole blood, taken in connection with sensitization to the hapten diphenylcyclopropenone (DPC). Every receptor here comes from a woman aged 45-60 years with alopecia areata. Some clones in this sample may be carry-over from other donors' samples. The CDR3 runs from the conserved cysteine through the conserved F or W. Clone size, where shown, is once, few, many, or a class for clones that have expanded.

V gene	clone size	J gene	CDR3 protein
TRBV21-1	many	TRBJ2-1	CASSLPLGESYNEQFF
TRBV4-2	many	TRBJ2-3	CASSQTGTGNTDTQYF
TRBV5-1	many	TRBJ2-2	CASSPLLAGGTGELFF
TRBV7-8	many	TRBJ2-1	CASSLVPGGEGEQFF
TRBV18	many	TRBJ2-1	CASSPPGGRAFNEQFF
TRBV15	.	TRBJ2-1	CATSRDSAYNEQFF
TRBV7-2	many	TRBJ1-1	CASSLAPGQYTEAFF
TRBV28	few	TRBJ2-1	CASSRAGTYPNSYNEQFF
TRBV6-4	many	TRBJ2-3	CASVIGASGSERTDTQYF
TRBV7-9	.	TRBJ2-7	CASSPSGSRTYEQYF
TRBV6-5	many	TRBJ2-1	CATRASGSGGEQFF
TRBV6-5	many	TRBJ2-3	CASSYGSTDTQYF
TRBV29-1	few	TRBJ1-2	CSVITGRGLSYGYTF
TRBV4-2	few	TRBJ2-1	CASRSTQNQVHNEQFF
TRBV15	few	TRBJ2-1	CATSRDRGTVNEQFF
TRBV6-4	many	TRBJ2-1	CASSRTGTANEQFF
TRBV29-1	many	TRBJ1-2	CSVEDPGTNYGYTF
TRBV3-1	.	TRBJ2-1	CASSQERGPLSNEQFF